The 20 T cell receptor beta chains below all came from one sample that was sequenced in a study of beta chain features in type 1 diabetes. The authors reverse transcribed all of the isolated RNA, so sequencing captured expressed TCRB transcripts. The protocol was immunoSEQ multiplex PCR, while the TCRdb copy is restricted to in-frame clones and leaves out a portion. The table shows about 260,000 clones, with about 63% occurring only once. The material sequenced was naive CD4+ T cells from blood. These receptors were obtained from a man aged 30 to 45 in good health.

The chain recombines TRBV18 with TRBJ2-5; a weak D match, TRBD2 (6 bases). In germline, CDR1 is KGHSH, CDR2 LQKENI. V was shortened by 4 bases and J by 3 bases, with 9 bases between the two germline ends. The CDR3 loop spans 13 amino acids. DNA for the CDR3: TGTGCCAGCTCACGCGGGACGGAAGAGACCCAGTACTTC. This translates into CASSRGTEETQYF.

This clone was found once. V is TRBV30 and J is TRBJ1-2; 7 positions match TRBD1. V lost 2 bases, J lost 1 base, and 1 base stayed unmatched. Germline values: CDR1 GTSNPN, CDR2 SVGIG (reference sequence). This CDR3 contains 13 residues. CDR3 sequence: CAWSNRGNYGYTF. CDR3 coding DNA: TGTGCCTGGAGTAACAGGGGTAACTATGGCTACACCTTC.

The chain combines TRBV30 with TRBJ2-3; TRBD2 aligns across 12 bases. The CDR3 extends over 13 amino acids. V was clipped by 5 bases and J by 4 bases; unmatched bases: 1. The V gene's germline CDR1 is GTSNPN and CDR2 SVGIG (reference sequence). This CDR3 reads CAWGLAGPDTQYF. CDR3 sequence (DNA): TGTGCCTGGGGACTAGCGGGACCAGATACGCAGTATTTT. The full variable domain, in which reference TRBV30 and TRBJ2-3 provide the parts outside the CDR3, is SQTIHQWPATLVQPVGSPLSLECTVEGTSNPNLYWYRQAAGRGLQLLFYSVGIGQISSEVPQNLSASRPQDRQFILSSKKLLLSDSGFYLCAWGLAGPDTQYFGPGTRLTVL.

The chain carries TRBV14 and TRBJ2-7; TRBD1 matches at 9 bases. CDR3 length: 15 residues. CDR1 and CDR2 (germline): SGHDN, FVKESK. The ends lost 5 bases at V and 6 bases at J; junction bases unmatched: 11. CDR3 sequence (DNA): TGTGCCAGCAGCACCTACAGGGGGCCCTTAGCCGAGCAGTACTTC. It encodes CASSTYRGPLAEQYF.

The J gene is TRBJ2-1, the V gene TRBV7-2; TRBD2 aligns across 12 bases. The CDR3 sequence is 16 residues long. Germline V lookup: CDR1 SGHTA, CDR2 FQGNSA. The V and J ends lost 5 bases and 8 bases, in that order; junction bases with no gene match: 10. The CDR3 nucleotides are TGTGCCAGCAGCCTTAGAGGGACTAGCGGGCTCTATGAGCAGTTCTTC. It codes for CASSLRGTSGLYEQFF.

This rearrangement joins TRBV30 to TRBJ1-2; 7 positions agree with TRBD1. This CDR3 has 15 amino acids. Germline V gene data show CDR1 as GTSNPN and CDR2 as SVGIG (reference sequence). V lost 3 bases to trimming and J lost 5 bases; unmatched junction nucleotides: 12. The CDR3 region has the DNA TGTGCCTGGAGACACCGGGACAGAATAACTTATGGCTACACCTTC. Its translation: CAWRHRDRITYGYTF.

CDR3 nucleotides: TGTGCCAGCAGCGTCACTAGCGGGACCTACGAGCAGTACTTC. Amino acid sequence: CASSVTSGTYEQYF. The chain links TRBV9 to TRBJ2-7; 10 nucleotides align to TRBD2. Germline lookup yields CDR1 SGDLS and CDR2 YYNGEE. The CDR3 length is 14 residues. Trimming cost V 2 bases and J 2 bases; bases outside gene matches: 1. The full variable domain, with the rest looked up from reference TRBV9 and TRBJ2-7, is DSGVTQTPKHLITATGQRVTLRCSPRSGDLSVYWYQQSLDQGLQFLIQYYNGEERAKGNILERFSAQQFPDLHSELNLSSLELGDSALYFCASSVTSGTYEQYFGPGTRLTVT.

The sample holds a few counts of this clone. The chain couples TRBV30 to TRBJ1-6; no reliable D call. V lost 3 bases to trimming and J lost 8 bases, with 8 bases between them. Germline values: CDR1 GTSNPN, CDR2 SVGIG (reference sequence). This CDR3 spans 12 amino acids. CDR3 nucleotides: TGTGCCTGGAGCTTTCAAGATTCACCCCTCCACTTT. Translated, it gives CAWSFQDSPLHF.

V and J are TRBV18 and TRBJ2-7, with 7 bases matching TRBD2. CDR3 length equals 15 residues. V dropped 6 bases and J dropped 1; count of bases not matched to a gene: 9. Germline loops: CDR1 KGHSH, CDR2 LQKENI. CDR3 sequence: CASSRGGVGSYEQYF. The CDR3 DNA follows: TGTGCCAGCTCTCGCGGGGGAGTTGGGTCCTACGAGCAGTACTTC.

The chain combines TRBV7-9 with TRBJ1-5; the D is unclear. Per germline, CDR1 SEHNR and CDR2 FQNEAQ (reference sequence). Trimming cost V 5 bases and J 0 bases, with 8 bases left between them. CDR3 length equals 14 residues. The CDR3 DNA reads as TGTGCCAGCAGCCATTCATATAGCAATCAGCCCCAGCATTTT. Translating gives CASSHSYSNQPQHF.

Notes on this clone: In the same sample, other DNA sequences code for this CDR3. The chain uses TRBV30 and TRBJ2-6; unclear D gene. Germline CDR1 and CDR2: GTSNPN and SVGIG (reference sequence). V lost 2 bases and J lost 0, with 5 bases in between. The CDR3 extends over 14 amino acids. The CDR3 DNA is TGTGCCTGGAGTAAGTCCTCTGGGGCCAACGTCCTGACTTTC. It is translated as CAWSKSSGANVLTF.

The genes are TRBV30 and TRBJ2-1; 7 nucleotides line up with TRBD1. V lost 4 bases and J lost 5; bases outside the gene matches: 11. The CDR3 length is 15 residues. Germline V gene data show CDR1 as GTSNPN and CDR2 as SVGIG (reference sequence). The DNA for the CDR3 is TGTGCCTGGAAACCTGCCGGGACAGAAAACAATGAGCAGTTCTTC. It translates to CAWKPAGTENNEQFF.

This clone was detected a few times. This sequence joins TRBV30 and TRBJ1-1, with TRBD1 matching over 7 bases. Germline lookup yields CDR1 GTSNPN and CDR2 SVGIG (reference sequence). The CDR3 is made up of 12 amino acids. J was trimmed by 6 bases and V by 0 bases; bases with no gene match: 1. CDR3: CAWSVGTAEAFF. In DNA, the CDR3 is TGTGCCTGGAGTGTCGGGACAGCTGAAGCTTTCTTT.

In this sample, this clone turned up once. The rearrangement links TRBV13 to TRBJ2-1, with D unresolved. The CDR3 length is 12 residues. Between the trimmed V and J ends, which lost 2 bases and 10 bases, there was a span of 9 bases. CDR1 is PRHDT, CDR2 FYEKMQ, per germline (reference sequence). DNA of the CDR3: TGTGCCAGCAGCTTACGGCTAGGGGAGCAGTTCTTC. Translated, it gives CASSLRLGEQFF.

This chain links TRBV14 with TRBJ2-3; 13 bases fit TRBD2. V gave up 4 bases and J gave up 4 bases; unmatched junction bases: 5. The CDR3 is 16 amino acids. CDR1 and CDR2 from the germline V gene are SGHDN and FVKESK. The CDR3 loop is CASSPGLAGNADTQYF. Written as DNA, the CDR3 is TGTGCCAGCAGCCCGGGACTAGCGGGGAACGCAGATACGCAGTATTTT.

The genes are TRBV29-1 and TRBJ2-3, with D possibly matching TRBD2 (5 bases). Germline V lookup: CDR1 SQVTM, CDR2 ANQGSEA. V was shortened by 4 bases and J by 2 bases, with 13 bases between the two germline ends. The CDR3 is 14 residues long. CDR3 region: CSVGKAAVTDTQYF. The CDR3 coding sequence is TGCAGCGTTGGTAAGGCAGCGGTCACAGATACGCAGTATTTT.

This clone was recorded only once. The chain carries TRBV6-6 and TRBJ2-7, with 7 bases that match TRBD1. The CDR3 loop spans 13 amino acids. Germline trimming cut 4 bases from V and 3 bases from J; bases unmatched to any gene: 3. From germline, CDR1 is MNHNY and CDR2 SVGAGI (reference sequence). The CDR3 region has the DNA TGTGCCAGCAGTTCGTACAGGGGCTACGAGCAGTACTTC. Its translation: CASSSYRGYEQYF.

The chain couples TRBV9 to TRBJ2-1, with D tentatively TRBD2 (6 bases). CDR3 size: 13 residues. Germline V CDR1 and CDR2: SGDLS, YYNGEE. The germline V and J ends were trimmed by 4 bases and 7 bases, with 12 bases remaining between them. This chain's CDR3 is CASSPGEGNEQFF. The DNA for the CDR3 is TGTGCCAGCAGCCCGGGAGAAGGAAATGAGCAGTTCTTC. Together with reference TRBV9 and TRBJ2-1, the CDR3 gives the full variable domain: DSGVTQTPKHLITATGQRVTLRCSPRSGDLSVYWYQQSLDQGLQFLIQYYNGEERAKGNILERFSAQQFPDLHSELNLSSLELGDSALYFCASSPGEGNEQFFGPGTRLTVL.

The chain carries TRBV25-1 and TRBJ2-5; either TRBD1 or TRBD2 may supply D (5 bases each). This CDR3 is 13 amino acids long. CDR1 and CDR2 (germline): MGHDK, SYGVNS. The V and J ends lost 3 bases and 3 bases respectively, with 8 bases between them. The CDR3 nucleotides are TGTGCCAGCAGTGAGCGAGGGGAAGAGACCCAGTACTTC. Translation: CASSERGEETQYF.

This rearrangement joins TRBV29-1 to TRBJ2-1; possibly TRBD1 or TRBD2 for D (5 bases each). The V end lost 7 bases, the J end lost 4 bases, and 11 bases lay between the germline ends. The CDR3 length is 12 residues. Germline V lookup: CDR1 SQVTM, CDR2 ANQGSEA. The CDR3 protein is CSAGREYNEQFF. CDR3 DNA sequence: TGCAGCGCAGGCAGGGAGTACAATGAGCAGTTCTTC.